Presented here are 23 T cell receptor beta chains from one specimen sequenced in a study of OX40 agonist ivuxolimab in advanced cancers. Some clones are missing from TCRdb's copy, which holds only in-frame ones; the method was immunoSEQ multiplex PCR. The table includes 70,000 to 100,000 clones, about nine tenths detected once. Sample: CD4+ or CD8+ T cells sorted from blood, taken in a trial of the OX40 agonist ivuxolimab. Receptors originate from an adult with an advanced solid tumor such as melanoma, head and neck, liver or kidney cancer.

The gene calls are TRBV11-2 and TRBJ2-7, with no clear D. This CDR3 spans 14 amino acids. Between the trimmed V and J ends, which lost 2 bases and 1 base, there was a span of 9 bases. Germline V gene sequence: CDR1 SGHAT, CDR2 FQNNGV. DNA for the CDR3: TGTGCCAGCAGCTTACTTAGCATATCCTACGAGCAGTACTTC. Its translation is CASSLLSISYEQYF.

The gene calls are TRBV5-4 and TRBJ2-7; possible D gene TRBD2, 6 bases. CDR1 is SGHNT, CDR2 YYREEE, per germline (reference sequence). This CDR3 has 17 amino acids. V was cut by 0 bases and J by 3 bases, with 19 bases left in between. CDR3 region: CASSLGGWAAGRYEQYF. Written as DNA, the CDR3 is TGTGCCAGCAGCTTGGGGGGTTGGGCGGCGGGACGCTACGAGCAGTACTTC.

This chain links TRBV7-8 with TRBJ1-1, with a tentative D call TRBD1 (6 bases). Germline V gene sequence: CDR1 SGHVS, CDR2 FQNEAQ. The CDR3 has 14 amino acids. Trimming took 6 bases from V and 1 from J, leaving 12 bases between them. CDR3 bases: TGTGCCAGCAGGGTGATACAGGGGAACACTGAAGCTTTCTTT. Amino acid sequence: CASRVIQGNTEAFF. Using reference TRBV7-8 and TRBJ1-1 for the parts outside the CDR3, the full variable domain is GAGVSQSPRYKVAKRGQDVALRCDPISGHVSLFWYQQALGQGPEFLTYFQNEAQLDKSGLPSDRFFAERPEGSVSTLKIQRTQQEDSAVYLCASRVIQGNTEAFFGQGTRLTVV.

This chain links TRBV27 with TRBJ2-7; 10 positions match TRBD1. The CDR3 is 14 amino acids. V lost 5 bases and J lost 4; bases outside the gene matches: 5. Per germline, CDR1 MNHEY and CDR2 SMNVEV (reference sequence). The CDR3 DNA sequence: TGTGCCAGCAGTGTGGACAGGGGGAGTTACGAGCAGTACTTC. Its translation: CASSVDRGSYEQYF.

The chain has TRBV7-8 and TRBJ1-1; D unclear. CDR1 is SGHVS, CDR2 FQNEAQ, per germline. This CDR3 region has 11 residues. Trimming took off 2 bases at V and 8 bases at J, with 6 bases between the two ends. The CDR3 protein is CASSLNSEAFF. CDR3 DNA sequence: TGTGCCAGCAGCTTAAATTCCGAAGCTTTCTTT.

This clone showed up just a few times. J is TRBJ2-4 and V is TRBV2; the D is unclear. The CDR3 totals 14 residues. Trimming left V 6 bases short and J 0 bases short, with 9 bases between. Looked up from germline, CDR1 is SNHLY and CDR2 is FYNNEI. CDR3 residues: CASSPVVAKNIQYF. The CDR3 nucleotides read TGTGCCAGCAGCCCCGTCGTAGCCAAAAACATTCAGTACTTC.

The V and J genes are TRBV19 and TRBJ2-3; D might be TRBD1 (6 bases). Trimming took 5 bases from V and 0 from J, leaving 12 bases between them. The CDR3 sequence is 15 residues long. The germline gives CDR1 LNHDA, CDR2 SQIVND (reference sequence). DNA for the CDR3: TGTGCCAGTAGTTTCAGGACAGCTAGCACAGATACGCAGTATTTT. Its translation: CASSFRTASTDTQYF. Combining the CDR3 with reference TRBV19 and TRBJ2-3 gives the whole variable domain DGGITQSPKYLFRKEGQNVTLSCEQNLNHDAMYWYRQDPGQGLRLIYYSQIVNDFQKGDIAEGYSVSREKKESFPLTVTSAQKNPTAFYLCASSFRTASTDTQYFGPGTRLTVL.

This sequence joins TRBV11-2 and TRBJ2-1, with D hard to call. Germline values: CDR1 SGHAT, CDR2 FQNNGV. Trimming left V 0 bases short and J 1 base short, with 16 bases between. CDR3 length: 18 amino acids. CDR3 protein: CASSLDPPVITSYNEQFF. CDR3 DNA sequence: TGTGCCAGCAGCTTAGACCCCCCAGTTATTACATCCTACAATGAGCAGTTCTTC. Supplemented by reference TRBV11-2 and TRBJ2-1, the full variable domain reads EAGVAQSPRYKIIEKRQSVAFWCNPISGHATLYWYQQILGQGPKLLIQFQNNGVVDDSQLPKDRFSAERLKGVDSTLKIQPAKLEDSAVYLCASSLDPPVITSYNEQFFGPGTRLTVL.

The chain recombines TRBV10-3 with TRBJ1-1; D is possibly TRBD1 (5 bases). Germline V gene lookup returns CDR1 ENHRY and CDR2 SYGVKD. The CDR3 runs 14 residues. The V end lost 7 bases, the J end lost 0 bases, and 12 bases lay between the germline ends. The CDR3 nucleotides are TGTGCCATCAAGGAGGGACTGATGAACACTGAAGCTTTCTTT. This gives the protein CAIKEGLMNTEAFF.

V gene TRBV11-3 combines with J gene TRBJ2-2; D unresolved. Trimming pared 1 base from V and 6 bases from J, leaving 0 bases between. This CDR3 region has 11 residues. Germline V gene data show CDR1 as SGHNT and CDR2 as YENEEA. The CDR3 here is CASSLAGELFF. The CDR3 DNA sequence: TGTGCCAGCAGCTTAGCCGGGGAGCTGTTTTTT.

The rearrangement links TRBV2 to TRBJ2-1; D call uncertain. Deletions cut 8 bases from V and 6 bases from J, with 17 bases between. Germline assignment: CDR1 SNHLY and CDR2 FYNNEI. The CDR3 has 14 amino acids. CDR3 sequence: CASLDRSIVNEQFF. The CDR3, as DNA: TGTGCCAGCCTGGACCGATCGATCGTCAATGAGCAGTTCTTC. Full variable domain (remainder filled in from reference TRBV2 and TRBJ2-1): EPEVTQTPSHQVTQMGQEVILRCVPISNHLYFYWYRQILGQKVEFLVSFYNNEISEKSEIFDDQFSVERPDGSNFTLKIRSTKLEDSAMYFCASLDRSIVNEQFFGPGTRLTVL.

The chain couples TRBV19 to TRBJ2-1, with TRBD1 as a possible D gene (5 bases). The CDR3 spans 13 residues. The V gene lost 1 base and the J gene lost 6 bases, with 7 bases spanning the gap. Germline CDR1 reads LNHDA; CDR2 reads SQIVND (reference sequence). Here the CDR3 DNA reads TGTGCCAGTAGTATAGCCAGGGTCAATGAGCAGTTCTTC. Translating it yields CASSIARVNEQFF.

The gene calls are TRBV28 and TRBJ1-3, with D hard to call. The length of the CDR3 is 16 residues. Germline V gene data show CDR1 as MDHEN and CDR2 as SYDVKM. V was pared by 1 base and J by 4 bases, with 14 bases between. The CDR3 loop reads CASSLSSWNSGNTIYF. CDR3 bases: TGTGCCAGCAGTTTATCGTCGTGGAATTCGGGAAACACCATATATTTT.

The rearrangement links TRBV6-5 to TRBJ2-2; 7 positions match TRBD1. This CDR3 is 14 amino acids long. Germline trimming cut 7 bases from V and 3 bases from J; bases unmatched to any gene: 5. Per the germline V gene, CDR1 is MNHEY and CDR2 is SVGAGI. This CDR3 is CASKGTAHTGELFF. CDR3 DNA sequence: TGTGCCAGCAAAGGGACAGCTCACACCGGGGAGCTGTTTTTT.

V usage is TRBV11-2 and J usage is TRBJ2-1, with TRBD2 identical over 11 bases. CDR3 length: 15 amino acids. Germline trimming cut 5 bases from V and 9 bases from J; bases unmatched to any gene: 9. Germline CDR1 and CDR2: SGHAT and FQNNGV. For the CDR3, the DNA is TGTGCCAGCAGCCCAACTAGCGGGAGTCTAATTGAGCAGTTCTTC. Translating gives CASSPTSGSLIEQFF.

About this clone itself: The limits of the CDR3 on the DNA are not certain, so only TCRdb's listed CDR3 is given. The V and J genes are TRBV6-1 and TRBJ2-1; TRBD1 is the table's D call and was not checked against the DNA. CDR1 MNHNS and CDR2 SASEGT come from the germline V gene. Ends included, the CDR3 has 13 residues. This CDR3 is CASSEVGAGAEFF.

The chain combines TRBV5-4 with TRBJ2-6, with 7 bases fitting TRBD1. With V trimmed by 0 bases and J by 4 bases, 1 base remained unmatched. The CDR3 extends over 15 amino acids. CDR1 SGHNT and CDR2 YYREEE come from the germline V gene (reference sequence). The CDR3 DNA reads TGTGCCAGCAGCTTGGACAGGGGCGGGGCCAACGTCCTGACTTTC. Residues: CASSLDRGGANVLTF. Full variable domain (remainder filled in from reference TRBV5-4 and TRBJ2-6): ETGVTQSPTHLIKTRGQQVTLRCSSQSGHNTVSWYQQALGQGPQFIFQYYREEENGRGNFPPRFSGLQFPNYSSELNVNALELDDSALYLCASSLDRGGANVLTFGAGSRLTVL.

V usage is TRBV9 and J usage is TRBJ1-1; D possibly corresponds to TRBD1 (5 bases). This CDR3 region has 14 residues. Germline V gives CDR1 SGDLS, CDR2 YYNGEE. The V end was cut by 3 bases, the J end by 4 bases, with 13 bases between. The CDR3 DNA follows: TGTGCCAGCAGCGCGGGACCCAGCCCCACTGAAGCTTTCTTT. Its protein product is CASSAGPSPTEAFF.

J is TRBJ1-2 and V is TRBV5-1, with D possibly matching TRBD1 (5 bases). CDR3 size: 15 residues. Trimming stripped 0 bases from V and 4 bases from J, with 13 bases between. CDR1 and CDR2 (germline): SGHRS, YFSETQ. The CDR3 sequence: CASSLGSGAGYGYTF. Here the CDR3 DNA reads TGCGCCAGCAGCTTGGGATCCGGGGCTGGCTATGGCTACACCTTC.

This sequence joins TRBV5-1 and TRBJ2-5; TRBD2 matches at 9 bases. V lost 4 bases, J lost 5 bases, and 15 bases stayed unmatched. This CDR3 is 17 amino acids long. From germline, CDR1 is SGHRS and CDR2 YFSETQ. CDR3 sequence: CASSKSDSSGSMETQYF. As DNA, the CDR3 is TGCGCCAGCAGCAAATCCGACAGTAGCGGGAGTATGGAGACCCAGTACTTC.

V and J are TRBV6-1 and TRBJ1-2; D not certain. Trimming removed 10 bases from V and 8 bases from J, with 20 bases in between. Germline CDR1 reads MNHNS; CDR2 reads SASEGT. The CDR3 length is 13 residues. For the CDR3, the DNA is TGTGCCACCCGGAGGCGGACCGACACCGGCTACACCTTC. Protein: CATRRRTDTGYTF.

CDR3 nucleotides: TGCAGCGTTGAGTACCAAGCAGGCAATGAGCAGTTCTTC. Amino acid sequence: CSVEYQAGNEQFF. V gene TRBV29-1 combines with J gene TRBJ2-1; D is undetermined. Trimming took 3 bases from V and 6 from J, leaving 12 bases between them. The CDR3 loop spans 13 amino acids. CDR1 is SQVTM and CDR2 is ANQGSEA in the germline V gene.

The sample holds a few counts of this clone. The chain combines TRBV5-1 with TRBJ1-4; 7 bases align to TRBD1. This CDR3 is built from 15 residues. Germline CDR1 reads SGHRS; CDR2 reads YFSETQ. With 4 bases clipped from V and 2 bases from J, the junction kept 5 bases outside the gene matches. The CDR3, as DNA: TGCGCCAGCAGCCTTCAGACAGGGACTAATGAAAAACTGTTTTTT. It translates to CASSLQTGTNEKLFF.